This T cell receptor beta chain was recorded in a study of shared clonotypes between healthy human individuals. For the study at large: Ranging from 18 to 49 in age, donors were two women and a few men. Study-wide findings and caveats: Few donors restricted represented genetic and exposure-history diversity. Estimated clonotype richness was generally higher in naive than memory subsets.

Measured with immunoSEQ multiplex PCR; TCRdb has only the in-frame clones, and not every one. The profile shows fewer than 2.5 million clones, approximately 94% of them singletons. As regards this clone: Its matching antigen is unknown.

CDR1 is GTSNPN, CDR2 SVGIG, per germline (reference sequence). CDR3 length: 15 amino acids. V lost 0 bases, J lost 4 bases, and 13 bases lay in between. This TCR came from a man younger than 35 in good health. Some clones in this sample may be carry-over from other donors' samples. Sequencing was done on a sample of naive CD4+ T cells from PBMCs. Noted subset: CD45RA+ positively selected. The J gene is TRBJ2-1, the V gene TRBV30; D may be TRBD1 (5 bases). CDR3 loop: CAWSVIATAYNEQFF. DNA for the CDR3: TGTGCCTGGAGTGTAATTGCGACAGCATACAATGAGCAGTTCTTC.